This T cell receptor (beta chain) is drawn from a study of blood T cell repertoires in COVID-19. Study in general: Spain, Italy and the United States supplied samples that represented acute and convalescent COVID-19. PBMCs, B-cell-depleted T cells, or T cells provided the cDNA or gDNA that made up the material.

The trim removed 7 bases at V and 10 bases at J, leaving 14 bases unmatched. Germline V gene data show CDR1 as SGHNT and CDR2 as YYREEE (reference sequence). CDR3 length: 14 residues. In the authors' methods: Estimation of nucleated cell counts was performed using reference gene primer amplification. Method: immunoSEQ multiplex PCR; TCRdb's copy keeps in-frame clones and lacks some. That table is the source of V, J and clone size, and D and trimming were worked out from the DNA. The sample has about 130,000 clones; approximately 80% are singletons. Sequenced: peripheral blood. The receptor was isolated from a woman older than 75 with acute or convalescent COVID-19. The chain joins TRBV5-4 to TRBJ2-1; 7 bases match TRBD2. CDR3 bases: TGTGCCAGCGCATCCGGGACTAACGCCCAGGAGCAGTTCTTC. Translation gives CASASGTNAQEQFF.